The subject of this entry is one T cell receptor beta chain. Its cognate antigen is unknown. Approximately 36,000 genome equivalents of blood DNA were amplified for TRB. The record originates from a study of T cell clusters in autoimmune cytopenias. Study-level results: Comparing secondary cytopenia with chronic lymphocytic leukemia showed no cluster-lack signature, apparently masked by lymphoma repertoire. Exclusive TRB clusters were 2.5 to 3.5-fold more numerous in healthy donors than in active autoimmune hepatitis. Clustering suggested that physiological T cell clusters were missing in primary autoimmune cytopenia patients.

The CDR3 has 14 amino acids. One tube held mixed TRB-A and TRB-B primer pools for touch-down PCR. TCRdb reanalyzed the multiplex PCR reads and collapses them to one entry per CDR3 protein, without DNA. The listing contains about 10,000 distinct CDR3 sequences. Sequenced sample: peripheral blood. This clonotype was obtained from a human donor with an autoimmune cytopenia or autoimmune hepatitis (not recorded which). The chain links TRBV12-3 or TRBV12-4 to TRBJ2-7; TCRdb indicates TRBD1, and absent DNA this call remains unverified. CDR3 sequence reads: CASSLSTTGPEQYF.